Listed here are 16 T cell receptor beta chains from one sample, sequenced in a study of CD8 T cells in Susac syndrome. An amount of RNA that ranged from roughly 0.45 to 1 ug was reverse transcribed with random hexamers. TCRdb called the immunoSEQ multiplex PCR reads again in MiXCR, with one record for every CDR3 protein. Of 150,000 or so distinct CDR3 sequences in the sample, 90% to 95% were seen once. The sequenced sample consisted of CD4+ T cells from PBMCs. These receptors were collected from a human donor in good health.

V gene TRBV29-1 combines with J gene TRBJ2-3; D may be TRBD1 (6 bases). Deletions cut 4 bases from V and 2 bases from J, with 16 bases between. Germline CDR1 is SQVTM and CDR2 is ANQGSEA. The CDR3 is made up of 15 amino acids. The CDR3 is CSVGMGAAITDTQYF. DNA of the CDR3: TGCAGCGTTGGCATGGGGGCGGCGATCACAGATACGCAGTATTTT.

For this clonotype: One end of the junction is discordant with germline, which a read error may explain. This chain uses TRBV7-7 with TRBJ2-1, with 10 bases lining up with TRBD1. CDR1 is SSHAT, CDR2 FNYEAQ, per germline (reference sequence). The CDR3 is 15 residues long. CDR3 protein: CASNGTGERYNEQFF. The CDR3 DNA is TGTGCTAGCAACGGGACAGGGGAACGCTACAATGAGCAGTTCTTC.

The sample holds one count of this clonotype. The V and J genes are TRBV3-1 and TRBJ1-5; 9 bases align to TRBD1. Germline lookup yields CDR1 LGHDT and CDR2 YNNKEL (reference sequence). This CDR3 is built from 17 residues. The V segment lost 4 bases and the J segment 1 base; nucleotides outside the gene matches: 8. In nucleotides, the CDR3 is TGTGCCAGCAGCCCGAAACAGGGGGCGACGAGCAATCAGCCCCAGCATTTT. Protein sequence: CASSPKQGATSNQPQHF. The variable domain in full, with the rest retrieved from reference TRBV3-1 and TRBJ1-5, is DTAVSQTPKYLVTQMGNDKSIKCEQNLGHDTMYWYKQDSKKFLKIMFSYNNKELIINETVPNRFSPKSPDKAHLNLHINSLELGDSAVYFCASSPKQGATSNQPQHFGDGTRLSIL.

V usage is TRBV20-1 and J usage is TRBJ2-5; the D gene could be TRBD1 or TRBD2 (5 bases each). Trimming pared 1 base from V and 5 bases from J, leaving 14 bases between. The CDR3 extends over 14 amino acids. Germline V CDR1 and CDR2: DFQATT, SNEGSKA (reference sequence). The CDR3 reads CSARGEGSGETQYF. The CDR3 nucleotides read TGCAGTGCTAGAGGCGAGGGCTCAGGGGAGACCCAGTACTTC.

J is TRBJ1-6 and V is TRBV4-3; D is ambiguous. Trimming left V 1 base short and J 4 bases short, with 5 bases between. Germline loops: CDR1 LGHNA, CDR2 YSLEER. The CDR3 sequence is 14 residues long. The CDR3 DNA is TGCGCCAGCAGCCAAGCCCGGTATAATTCACCCCTCCACTTT. It encodes CASSQARYNSPLHF.

J is TRBJ2-5 and V is TRBV27; D remains unclear. The CDR3 has 14 amino acids. Germline values: CDR1 MNHEY, CDR2 SMNVEV (reference sequence). Trimming cost V 2 bases and J 1 base, with 8 bases left between them. The chain's CDR3 is CASSLVIGQETQYF. CDR3 nucleotide sequence: TGTGCCAGCAGTTTAGTCATAGGCCAAGAGACCCAGTACTTC.

This chain connects TRBV30 to TRBJ2-5; 7 nucleotides line up with TRBD1. Germline CDR1 is GTSNPN and CDR2 is SVGIG (reference sequence). V lost 6 bases, J lost 2 bases, and 3 bases stayed unmatched. The CDR3 sequence is 12 residues long. The CDR3 region is CACLQGQETQYF. The CDR3 nucleotides are TGTGCCTGTTTACAGGGGCAAGAGACCCAGTACTTC.

This chain connects TRBV20-1 to TRBJ1-1; tentatively, D is TRBD1 (5 bases). CDR3 length equals 12 residues. The ends were cut back, 5 bases at V and 1 base at J, with 8 bases in the middle. Per germline, CDR1 DFQATT and CDR2 SNEGSKA (reference sequence). CDR3 in DNA: TGCAGTGCTGGACAAAAGAACACTGAAGCTTTCTTT. This codes for CSAGQKNTEAFF.

The chain is built from TRBV4-3 and TRBJ1-6; 7 bases agree with TRBD1. V shed 5 bases and J 7 bases; nucleotides not matched to a gene: 5. The CDR3 length is 14 residues. Germline V gives CDR1 LGHNA, CDR2 YSLEER. CDR3 protein: CASSLGQRNSPLHF. DNA of the CDR3: TGCGCCAGCAGCTTGGGACAGAGAAATTCACCCCTCCACTTT.

The chain links TRBV18 to TRBJ2-3; no reliable D call. Trimming took 2 bases from V and 5 from J, leaving 8 bases between them. Looked up from germline, CDR1 is KGHSH and CDR2 is LQKENI. This CDR3 is built from 13 residues. In nucleotides, the CDR3 is TGTGCCAGCTCACCAGTTGCAGGAGATACGCAGTATTTT. It encodes CASSPVAGDTQYF.

This clonotype appeared a single time. The V gene is TRBV6-2 or TRBV6-3, the J gene TRBJ2-3; D is unresolved. Germline values: CDR1 MNHEY, CDR2 SVGEGT. This CDR3 region has 11 residues. V lost 2 bases and J lost 7, with 4 bases in between. This CDR3 is CASSYDNTQYF. Written as DNA, the CDR3 is TGTGCCAGCAGTTACGATAATACGCAGTATTTT.

V gene TRBV15 combines with J gene TRBJ2-3; D is perhaps TRBD1 (5 bases). Germline V gene sequence: CDR1 LNHNV, CDR2 YYDKDF (reference sequence). V lost 5 bases, J lost 0 bases, and 9 bases lay in between. The CDR3 runs to 14 residues. The DNA for the CDR3 is TGTGCCACCAGCGACAGCCCTAGCACAGATACGCAGTATTTT. Protein product: CATSDSPSTDTQYF. Supplemented by reference TRBV15 and TRBJ2-3, the full variable domain reads DAMVIQNPRYQVTQFGKPVTLSCSQTLNHNVMYWYQQKSSQAPKLLFHYYDKDFNNEADTPDNFQSRRPNTSFCFLDIRSPGLGDTAMYLCATSDSPSTDTQYFGPGTRLTVL.

The chain recombines TRBV30 with TRBJ2-1; the match to TRBD2 covers 8 bases. CDR1 is GTSNPN and CDR2 is SVGIG in the germline V gene (reference sequence). J lost 6 bases, V lost 2 bases, and 9 bases had no gene match. The CDR3 has 15 residues. The CDR3 here is CAWSTAGGLPNEQFF. DNA for the CDR3: TGTGCCTGGAGTACGGCGGGGGGCCTGCCCAATGAGCAGTTCTTC. The variable domain in full, with the rest retrieved from reference TRBV30 and TRBJ2-1, is SQTIHQWPATLVQPVGSPLSLECTVEGTSNPNLYWYRQAAGRGLQLLFYSVGIGQISSEVPQNLSASRPQDRQFILSSKKLLLSDSGFYLCAWSTAGGLPNEQFFGPGTRLTVL.

CDR3 loop: CASQPGSDVGYTF. In DNA, the CDR3 is TGTGCCAGTCAACCGGGATCAGATGTCGGCTACACCTTC. V is TRBV2 and J is TRBJ1-2; D not certain. CDR1 is SNHLY, CDR2 FYNNEI, per germline. This CDR3 spans 13 amino acids. The V gene lost 9 bases and the J gene lost 8 bases, with 19 bases spanning the gap. Filled out from reference TRBV2 and TRBJ1-2, the complete variable domain reads EPEVTQTPSHQVTQMGQEVILRCVPISNHLYFYWYRQILGQKVEFLVSFYNNEISEKSEIFDDQFSVERPDGSNFTLKIRSTKLEDSAMYFCASQPGSDVGYTFGSGTRLTVV.

This clonotype occurred a few times. This sequence joins TRBV18 and TRBJ2-3, with D possibly matching TRBD1 (5 bases). The CDR3 totals 13 residues. V was shortened by 9 bases and J by 2 bases, with 12 bases between the two germline ends. Germline V gene sequence: CDR1 KGHSH, CDR2 LQKENI. The CDR3 region has the DNA TGTGCCAGTAGTCCAGGGAACACAGATACGCAGTATTTT. Protein: CASSPGNTDTQYF. Variable domain in full (rest from reference TRBV18 and TRBJ2-3): NAGVMQNPRHLVRRRGQEARLRCSPMKGHSHVYWYRQLPEEGLKFMVYLQKENIIDESGMPKERFSAEFPKEGPSILRIQQVVRGDSAAYFCASSPGNTDTQYFGPGTRLTVL.

V gene TRBV12-3 or TRBV12-4 combines with J gene TRBJ1-2, with 7 bases lining up with TRBD1. Trimming removed 5 bases from V and 1 base from J; junction bases left unmatched: 7. The CDR3 is 15 amino acids. CDR3 coding DNA: TGTGCCAGCAGTCCACAGGGGATGGGTAACTATGGCTACACCTTC. It is translated as CASSPQGMGNYGYTF.